The 30 T cell receptor beta chains listed next were all sequenced from one sample in a study of T cells after yellow fever vaccination. MiXCR, applied by TCRdb to the 5' RACE reads, yields one record per CDR3 protein. The table has some 600,000 distinct CDR3 sequences, less than 20% seen once; the top ten hold 17%. Sample: PBMCs, taken 5 to 6 days after the first yellow fever vaccination. The source is a man aged 18 to 30 who received the YFV17D yellow fever vaccine.

This clonotype appeared a few times. DNA of the CDR3: TGCGCCAGCAGCTTGGTACCAGCGCAGCCCCAGCATTTT. Residues: CASSLVPAQPQHF. The J gene is TRBJ1-5, the V gene TRBV5-1; no firm D call. CDR3 size: 13 residues. Deletions cut 0 bases from V and 7 bases from J, with 8 bases between. The germline V gene has CDR1 SGHRS and CDR2 YFSETQ.

This clonotype was counted at least ten times. The chain joins TRBV7-9 to TRBJ2-5; D gene uncertain. The germline V gene encodes CDR1 SEHNR and CDR2 FQNEAQ (reference sequence). V lost 6 bases and J 6 bases, leaving 8 bases between the germline ends. This CDR3 spans 11 amino acids. In DNA form, the CDR3 reads TGTGCCAGCAGTCTAGGCCAGACCCAGTACTTC. It encodes CASSLGQTQYF. Using reference TRBV7-9 and TRBJ2-5 for the parts outside the CDR3, the full variable domain is DTGVSQNPRHKITKRGQNVTFRCDPISEHNRLYWYRQTLGQGPEFLTYFQNEAQLEKSRLLSDRFSAERPKGSFSTLEIQRTEQGDSAMYLCASSLGQTQYFGPGTRLLVL.

The chain couples TRBV7-2 to TRBJ1-1; D is unclear. CDR3 length: 14 amino acids. CDR1 is SGHTA, CDR2 FQGNSA, per germline. The V and J ends lost 5 bases and 5 bases respectively, with 15 bases between them. The chain's CDR3 is CASSGRIGGTEAFF. As DNA, the CDR3 is TGTGCCAGCAGCGGCCGAATTGGAGGGACTGAAGCTTTCTTT.

The V gene is TRBV12-3 or TRBV12-4, the J gene TRBJ2-7, with D tentatively TRBD1 (5 bases). This CDR3 has 13 amino acids. V dropped 6 bases and J dropped 2 bases, with 11 bases sitting between them. CDR3 protein: CASRISGTYEQYV. The CDR3 coding sequence is TGTGCCAGCAGAATATCAGGGACCTACGAGCAGTACGTC.

This clonotype came up once. The rearrangement uses TRBV7-9 and TRBJ1-1, with a possible D match to TRBD1 (5 bases). Germline V gene sequence: CDR1 SEHNR, CDR2 FQNEAQ (reference sequence). V lost 5 bases and J lost 6, with 16 bases in between. The CDR3 sequence is 14 residues long. The CDR3 sequence: CASSPPGARAEAFF. CDR3 sequence (DNA): TGTGCCAGCAGCCCCCCCGGGGCACGAGCTGAAGCTTTCTTT.

The chain links TRBV20-1 to TRBJ2-4; the D gene is possibly TRBD1 (5 bases). CDR3 length: 18 residues. V was clipped by 0 bases and J by 3 bases, with 21 bases between them. CDR1 is DFQATT and CDR2 is SNEGSKA in the germline V gene (reference sequence). This chain's CDR3 is CSARDGAGVFGHKNIQYF. The CDR3 region has the DNA TGCAGTGCTAGAGATGGGGCAGGCGTCTTTGGGCACAAAAACATTCAGTACTTC.

This clonotype has ten or more counts. The chain couples TRBV5-1 to TRBJ2-7; D assignment may be TRBD1 or TRBD2 (5 bases each). This CDR3 has 14 amino acids. The germline CDR1 and CDR2 sequences are SGHRS and YFSETQ. Deletions cut 0 bases from V and 3 bases from J, with 10 bases between. The CDR3 nucleotides are TGCGCCAGCAGCTTGGGGGACGGCGTCTACGAGCAGTACTTC. Translating it yields CASSLGDGVYEQYF.

A few counts support this clonotype. V and J are TRBV6-1 and TRBJ1-1; TRBD1 is a possible D gene (6 bases). The CDR3 covers 15 residues. V shed 7 bases and J shed 1 base, with 16 bases lying between them. CDR1 and CDR2 (germline): MNHNS, SASEGT. CDR3 nucleotides: TGTGCCAGCATTGCGGGGGGCCGGGGGAACACTGAAGCTTTCTTT. It yields the protein CASIAGGRGNTEAFF.

This clonotype has a handful of counts. The chain couples TRBV13 to TRBJ1-3; D not certain. CDR1 and CDR2 from the germline V gene are PRHDT and FYEKMQ (reference sequence). V lost 2 bases to trimming and J lost 3 bases, with 8 bases between them. The CDR3 covers 14 residues. Written as DNA, the CDR3 is TGTGCCAGCAGCTTACTCTCGGGTGGAAACACCATATATTTT. It translates to CASSLLSGGNTIYF.

This clonotype was recorded a few times. The V gene is TRBV5-1, the J gene TRBJ1-6; D perhaps matches TRBD1 (5 bases). Trimming removed 2 bases from V and 11 bases from J, with 17 bases in between. Germline V CDR1 and CDR2: SGHRS, YFSETQ. The CDR3 runs to 15 residues. The CDR3 reads CASSFGGEGGTPLHF. The CDR3 DNA reads as TGCGCCAGCAGCTTCGGGGGAGAGGGCGGCACACCCCTCCACTTT.

This clonotype was counted at least ten times. The chain uses TRBV12-3 or TRBV12-4 and TRBJ1-1, with a possible D match to TRBD1 (6 bases). The CDR3 has 14 amino acids. V was trimmed by 5 bases and J by 4 bases, leaving 14 bases between them. Written as DNA, the CDR3 is TGTGCCAGCAGTCGCCCCCCGGGGGCCACTGAAGCTTTCTTT. Amino acids: CASSRPPGATEAFF.

The chain joins TRBV9 to TRBJ2-1; D ambiguous. Germline-derived CDR1 and CDR2 are SGDLS and YYNGEE. V was clipped by 1 base and J by 8 bases, with 7 bases between them. The CDR3 loop spans 12 amino acids. The CDR3 loop is CASSVIWDEQFF. Here the CDR3 DNA reads TGTGCCAGCAGCGTAATCTGGGATGAGCAGTTCTTC.

The chain has TRBV28 and TRBJ2-6, with unresolved D. Germline V gene sequence: CDR1 MDHEN, CDR2 SYDVKM. The CDR3 runs 14 residues. The V end was cut by 6 bases, the J end by 1 base, with 7 bases between. CDR3 loop: CASSTNSGANVLTF. DNA for the CDR3: TGTGCCAGCAGCACAAATTCTGGGGCCAACGTCCTGACTTTC. Using reference TRBV28 and TRBJ2-6 for the parts outside the CDR3, the full variable domain is DVKVTQSSRYLVKRTGEKVFLECVQDMDHENMFWYRQDPGLGLRLIYFSYDVKMKEKGDIPEGYSVSREKKERFSLILESASTNQTSMYLCASSTNSGANVLTFGAGSRLTVL.

A note on this clonotype: A read error is possible here, since a much larger clone lies one base away. The chain has TRBV5-1 and TRBJ2-4; the D gene could be TRBD1 or TRBD2 (5 bases each). From germline, CDR1 is SGHRS and CDR2 YFSETQ. The CDR3 is 16 residues long. Trimming left V 6 bases short and J 1 base short, with 17 bases between. In DNA form, the CDR3 reads TGCGCCAGCAACTTCATTGGGGGTCTGGCCAAAAACATTCAGTACTTC. Translated: CASNFIGGLAKNIQYF.

The rearrangement joins TRBV15 to TRBJ2-1; D is undetermined. This CDR3 is 13 amino acids long. Germline V gene sequence: CDR1 LNHNV, CDR2 YYDKDF (reference sequence). Trimming took 5 bases from V and 0 from J, leaving 5 bases between them. The DNA for the CDR3 is TGTGCCACCAGCCCAAGCTCCTACAATGAGCAGTTCTTC. Protein sequence: CATSPSSYNEQFF. The full variable domain, rest sourced from reference TRBV15 and TRBJ2-1, is DAMVIQNPRYQVTQFGKPVTLSCSQTLNHNVMYWYQQKSSQAPKLLFHYYDKDFNNEADTPDNFQSRRPNTSFCFLDIRSPGLGDTAMYLCATSPSSYNEQFFGPGTRLTVL.

This chain links TRBV7-2 with TRBJ1-1; 8 nucleotides line up with TRBD1. The length of the CDR3 is 14 residues. Germline V gives CDR1 SGHTA, CDR2 FQGNSA. The J segment lost 8 bases and the V segment lost 2 bases, leaving 7 bases of the junction unmatched. The chain's CDR3 is CASSLTGGPLEAFF. CDR3 bases: TGTGCCAGCAGCTTAACAGGGGGGCCATTAGAAGCTTTCTTT.

This clonotype came up a few times. V gene TRBV20-1 combines with J gene TRBJ2-7; D possibly corresponds to TRBD1 (6 bases). The CDR3 totals 14 residues. Germline V CDR1 and CDR2: DFQATT, SNEGSKA (reference sequence). Trimming took off 0 bases at V and 3 bases at J, with 12 bases between the two ends. This chain's CDR3 is CSARDPRTDYEQYV. In DNA form, the CDR3 reads TGCAGTGCTAGAGATCCCAGGACAGACTACGAGCAGTACGTC.

This clonotype has more than one count but fewer than ten. The CDR3 here is CASSLPDARVVTDTQYF. The CDR3 DNA is TGTGCCAGCAGCTTACCCGATGCGCGGGTTGTCACAGATACGCAGTATTTT. The chain combines TRBV7-9 with TRBJ2-3; D perhaps matches TRBD2 (5 bases). The CDR3 is 17 amino acids. The V gene's germline CDR1 is SEHNR and CDR2 FQNEAQ (reference sequence). Between the trimmed V and J ends, which lost 2 bases and 2 bases, there was a span of 17 bases.

At least ten counts were recorded for this clonotype. The genes are TRBV2 and TRBJ2-7; D may correspond to TRBD1 or TRBD2 (5 bases each). The V and J ends lost 4 bases and 4 bases respectively, with 11 bases between them. The germline V gene encodes CDR1 SNHLY and CDR2 FYNNEI. There are 13 residues in the CDR3. CDR3 nucleotides: TGTGCCAGCAGTGCGGGGACCGGGTACGAGCAGTACTTC. Residues: CASSAGTGYEQYF. Full variable domain (remainder filled in from reference TRBV2 and TRBJ2-7): EPEVTQTPSHQVTQMGQEVILRCVPISNHLYFYWYRQILGQKVEFLVSFYNNEISEKSEIFDDQFSVERPDGSNFTLKIRSTKLEDSAMYFCASSAGTGYEQYFGPGTRLTVT.

The sample holds a few counts of this clonotype. V is TRBV6-5 and J is TRBJ1-1; 10 positions agree with TRBD1. Germline CDR1 and CDR2: MNHEY and SVGAGI. The V segment lost 4 bases and the J segment 5 bases; nucleotides outside the gene matches: 7. The CDR3 extends over 15 amino acids. The CDR3 DNA reads as TGTGCCAGCAGTTTAAAACCGGGACAGGGGACTGAAGCTTTCTTT. Translation gives CASSLKPGQGTEAFF.

J is TRBJ1-2 and V is TRBV20-1; tentatively, D is TRBD1 (5 bases). Germline loops: CDR1 DFQATT, CDR2 SNEGSKA (reference sequence). The V and J ends lost 3 bases and 4 bases respectively, with 12 bases between them. The CDR3 runs 13 residues. CDR3 protein: CSARGEFGYGYTF. The CDR3 nucleotides read TGCAGTGCTAGGGGGGAATTCGGCTATGGCTACACCTTC.

This clonotype turned up a few times. The V gene is TRBV10-3, the J gene TRBJ1-1, with D possibly being TRBD1 (5 bases). The ends were cut back, 4 bases at V and 5 bases at J, with 14 bases in the middle. CDR1 is ENHRY and CDR2 is SYGVKD in the germline V gene. This CDR3 contains 14 residues. CDR3 nucleotide sequence: TGTGCCATCAGTGCCCGGGGCTTATTTACTGAAGCTTTCTTT. Its protein product is CAISARGLFTEAFF.

The chain is built from TRBV5-1 and TRBJ2-3; the match to TRBD1 covers 9 bases. The CDR3 has 20 amino acids. J gave up 1 base and V 4 bases, and 19 bases lay outside the gene matches. Germline CDR1 SGHRS, CDR2 YFSETQ. CDR3 loop: CASSLRFNRGRNERTDTQYF. In nucleotides, the CDR3 is TGCGCCAGCAGCCTCAGATTCAACAGGGGGCGAAACGAACGCACAGATACGCAGTATTTT.

This clonotype appeared a few times. The genes are TRBV5-1 and TRBJ2-2, with TRBD2 identical over 8 bases. The trim removed 1 base at V and 3 bases at J, leaving 5 bases unmatched. This CDR3 has 16 residues. CDR1 is SGHRS and CDR2 is YFSETQ in the germline V gene. As DNA, the CDR3 is TGCGCCAGCAGCTTGCCAGCGGGGGATGACACCGGGGAGCTGTTTTTT. Residues: CASSLPAGDDTGELFF.

This clonotype was counted only a few times. V usage is TRBV7-9 and J usage is TRBJ2-3; D gene ambiguous. Germline-derived CDR1 and CDR2 are SEHNR and FQNEAQ (reference sequence). The V end was cut by 8 bases, the J end by 0 bases, with 12 bases between. This CDR3 spans 14 amino acids. CDR3 bases: TGTGCCAGCGGAAGACCCCCTAGCACAGATACGCAGTATTTT. Its translation is CASGRPPSTDTQYF.

The chain combines TRBV7-3 with TRBJ2-2, with a possible D match to TRBD1 (6 bases). This CDR3 has 15 amino acids. V shed 3 bases and J shed 6 bases, with 14 bases lying between them. Germline V CDR1 and CDR2: SGHTA, FQGTGA. In DNA, the CDR3 is TGTGCCAGCAGCTTGAAATACTCAGGGGCCGGGGAGCTGTTTTTT. It encodes CASSLKYSGAGELFF. The whole variable domain, filled in from reference TRBV7-3 and TRBJ2-2, reads GAGVSQTPSNKVTEKGKYVELRCDPISGHTALYWYRQSLGQGPEFLIYFQGTGAADDSGLPNDRFFAVRPEGSVSTLKIQRTERGDSAVYLCASSLKYSGAGELFFGEGSRLTVL.

This clonotype was detected a few times. V usage is TRBV5-1 and J usage is TRBJ2-1, with D hard to call. Trimming stripped 4 bases from V and 7 bases from J, with 12 bases between. Germline CDR1 reads SGHRS; CDR2 reads YFSETQ. CDR3 length equals 13 residues. CDR3 protein: CASSPPLGNEQFF. CDR3 in DNA: TGCGCCAGCAGCCCCCCGCTGGGGAATGAGCAGTTCTTC.

This chain links TRBV6-2 or TRBV6-3 with TRBJ2-5, with D hard to call. Per germline, CDR1 MNHEY and CDR2 SVGEGT. Trimming removed 6 bases from V and 5 bases from J, with 25 bases in between. This CDR3 comprises 17 residues. CDR3 in DNA: TGTGCCAGCAGACTCCACCGACTTCAAGCCGTACGGGAGACCCAGTACTTC. It encodes CASRLHRLQAVRETQYF.

This clonotype was seen a few times. This chain connects TRBV6-2 or TRBV6-3 to TRBJ2-7; the D gene is possibly TRBD2 (5 bases). V was trimmed by 0 bases and J by 2 bases, leaving 8 bases between them. This CDR3 has 14 amino acids. Germline loops: CDR1 MNHEY, CDR2 SVGEGT. The CDR3 loop reads CASSYSPGAYEQYV. CDR3 in DNA: TGTGCCAGCAGTTACTCCCCCGGGGCCTACGAGCAGTACGTC.

With respect to this clonotype: At one boundary the junction diverges from the germline segment, which might be a read error. The chain is built from TRBV27 and TRBJ2-1; no definite D call. The germline V gene has CDR1 MNHEY and CDR2 SMNVEV (reference sequence). This CDR3 spans 12 amino acids. The CDR3 region is CASSTAANEQLF. The DNA for the CDR3 is TGTGCCAGCAGCACGGCAGCTAATGAGCAGCTCTTC.